This TCR beta chain was documented in a study of shared clonotypes between healthy human individuals. Generated by immunoSEQ multiplex PCR, the TCRdb table keeps only in-frame clones and is missing some. The sample has about 1 million clones, about three quarters seen once. The length of the CDR3 is 13 residues. Trimming cost V 5 bases and J 2 bases, with 10 bases left between them. Looked up from germline, CDR1 is MNHEY and CDR2 is SMNVEV (reference sequence). The sequencing sample was made of memory CD4+ T cells sorted from blood. Subset denoted: CD45RA-negative fraction. The origin of this receptor is a young man in good health. The chain recombines TRBV27 with TRBJ2-7, with D unclear. Here the CDR3 DNA reads TGTGCCAGCAGTAAGGCGGCAGCCTACGAGCAGTACTTC. It encodes CASSKAAAYEQYF.